The 8 T cell receptor beta chains below come from one sample, sequenced in a study of Ad26.COV2.S vaccination and SARS-CoV-2 variants. Assay: immunoSEQ multiplex PCR; the TCRdb copy retains only in-frame clones and omits some. The sample has 350,000 to 450,000 clones; 92% are singletons. The sequences come from peripheral blood, collected after recovery from COVID-19. Every receptor here comes from a human donor who had recovered from COVID-19.

The chain employs TRBV6-1 and TRBJ2-7; unclear D gene. There are 11 residues in the CDR3. The V gene's germline CDR1 is MNHNS and CDR2 SASEGT. The V and J ends lost 3 bases and 12 bases respectively, with 12 bases between them. The CDR3 here is CASSEFRRLYF. The CDR3 DNA follows: TGTGCCAGCAGTGAGTTCAGGCGGCTGTACTTC.

This clone was detected only once. V is TRBV9 and J is TRBJ1-6; D is unclear. CDR3 length: 12 amino acids. Between the trimmed V and J ends, which lost 1 base and 10 bases, there was a span of 6 bases. CDR1 is SGDLS and CDR2 is YYNGEE in the germline V gene. DNA for the CDR3: TGTGCCAGCAGCGTACTGGGGTCACCCCTCCACTTT. Its protein is CASSVLGSPLHF. The full variable domain, with the rest looked up from reference TRBV9 and TRBJ1-6, is DSGVTQTPKHLITATGQRVTLRCSPRSGDLSVYWYQQSLDQGLQFLIQYYNGEERAKGNILERFSAQQFPDLHSELNLSSLELGDSALYFCASSVLGSPLHFGNGTRLTVT.

The sample holds one count of this clone. The chain has TRBV19 and TRBJ1-2, with D unresolved. The CDR3 loop spans 14 amino acids. The germline V and J ends were trimmed by 0 bases and 7 bases, with 12 bases remaining between them. CDR1 and CDR2 from the germline V gene are LNHDA and SQIVND (reference sequence). The CDR3 coding sequence is TGTGCCAGTAGTATAGATCTGGGGAAAGGTGGCTACACCTTC. This encodes CASSIDLGKGGYTF.

The rearrangement uses TRBV18 and TRBJ1-6; TRBD1 matches at 9 bases. Unmatched junction bases numbered 7, after V lost 3 bases and J lost 7 bases. The length of the CDR3 is 16 residues. Germline CDR1 reads KGHSH; CDR2 reads LQKENI. CDR3 nucleotide sequence: TGTGCCAGCTCACCTCCGGGACAGGGTTACAATTCACCCCTCCACTTT. Encoded protein: CASSPPGQGYNSPLHF.

In regard to this clone: One end of the junction varies from germline; a read error may be responsible. The rearrangement joins TRBV7-7 to TRBJ2-1, with 9 bases fitting TRBD1. CDR3 length: 17 residues. Germline V gene sequence: CDR1 SSHAT, CDR2 FNYEAQ (reference sequence). Here the CDR3 reads CASSLQAGTGPYNEQFF. In nucleotides, the CDR3 is TGTGCTAGCAGCTTACAAGCAGGGACAGGGCCCTACAATGAGCAGTTCTTC.

CDR3 DNA: TGTGCCAGCAGTGAAACGGTTGGCAGGAGGAACATTCAGTACTTC. Protein: CASSETVGRRNIQYF. The V gene is TRBV6-1, the J gene TRBJ2-4; D is possibly TRBD2 (5 bases). Trimming left V 2 bases short and J 7 bases short, with 15 bases between. CDR1 is MNHNS, CDR2 SASEGT, per germline. The CDR3 extends over 15 amino acids.

The rearrangement uses TRBV3-1 (or the pseudogene TRBV3-2) and TRBJ2-5; 7 nucleotides agree with TRBD1. This CDR3 is built from 16 residues. V shed 1 base and J 6 bases; nucleotides not matched to a gene: 11. The germline V gene encodes CDR1 LGHDT and CDR2 YNNKEL (reference sequence). The CDR3: CASSQVSGGASQTQYF. The CDR3 coding sequence is TGTGCCAGCAGCCAAGTCTCAGGGGGAGCTTCGCAGACCCAGTACTTC.

This chain links TRBV5-4 with TRBJ2-7; maybe TRBD2 (7 bases). The germline V and J ends were trimmed by 4 bases and 6 bases, with 17 bases remaining between them. Looked up from germline, CDR1 is SGHNT and CDR2 is YYREEE (reference sequence). CDR3 size: 14 residues. Here the CDR3 reads CASSPGGRTGEQYF. Here the CDR3 DNA reads TGTGCCAGCAGCCCCGGGGGGCGAACGGGCGAGCAGTACTTC.